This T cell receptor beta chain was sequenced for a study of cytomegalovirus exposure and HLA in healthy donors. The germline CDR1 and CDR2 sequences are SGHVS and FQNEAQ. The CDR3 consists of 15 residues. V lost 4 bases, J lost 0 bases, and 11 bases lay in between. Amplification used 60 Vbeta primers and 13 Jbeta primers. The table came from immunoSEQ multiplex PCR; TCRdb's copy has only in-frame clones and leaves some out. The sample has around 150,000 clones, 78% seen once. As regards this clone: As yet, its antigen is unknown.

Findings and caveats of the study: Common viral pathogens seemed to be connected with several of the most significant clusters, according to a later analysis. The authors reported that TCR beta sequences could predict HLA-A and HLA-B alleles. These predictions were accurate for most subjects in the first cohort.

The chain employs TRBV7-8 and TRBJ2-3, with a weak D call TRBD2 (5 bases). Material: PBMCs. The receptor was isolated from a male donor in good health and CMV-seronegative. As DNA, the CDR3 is TGTGCCAGCAGCTCTTTAGCGACTAGCACAGATACGCAGTATTTT. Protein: CASSSLATSTDTQYF.